Here is one T cell receptor beta chain with its context. Losses at the gene ends were 5 bases for V and 5 bases for J; bases not matched to a gene: 8. This CDR3 has 16 amino acids. Germline-derived CDR1 and CDR2 are MNHEY and SVGEGT. The sample comes from a study of blood T cell repertoires in COVID-19. Each recovered donor of Cohort 3 presented with two negative PCRs, clearance, or symptom resolution. Sequenced by immunoSEQ multiplex PCR; TCRdb stores in-frame clones only, minus some. Of 180,000 or so clones listed, around 91% were seen once; the top ten hold more than 0.75%. Specimen: PBMCs or T cells enriched from blood (not recorded which). The TCR sequence derives from a woman under 30 who had recovered from COVID-19. J is TRBJ2-7 and V is TRBV6-2 or TRBV6-3; 14 bases are a match to TRBD2. The CDR3, as DNA: TGTGCCAGCAGTCTAGACGGGACTAGCGGGAGTGACGAGCAGTACTTC. Translation: CASSLDGTSGSDEQYF.